This is a list of T cell receptor beta chains from one sample in a study of blood T cells in healthy people across ages. TCRdb used MiXCR to reprocess the 5' RACE reads, holding one entry per CDR3 protein. Of hundreds of thousands of distinct CDR3 sequences detected, approximately 52% appear once; the ten largest clones hold roughly 14%. Sequencing was performed on blood. Source of these receptors: a woman older than 75 in good health. CDR3s include the opening cysteine and the closing phenylalanine or tryptophan. A D gene is named only where the DNA matches it firmly. The size entry is marked missing in some rows and otherwise reads once, few, many or a size class.

CDR3 length | D gene | J gene | clone size | V gene | CDR3 protein | CDR3 DNA
15 | NA | TRBJ2-5 | few | TRBV12-3/TRBV12-4 | CASSLDLAGTETQYF | TGTGCCAGCAGTTTGGATCTGGCGGGGACAGAGACCCAGTACTTC
13 | TRBD1 | TRBJ2-2 | NA | TRBV7-9 | CASSSDRAGELFF | TGTGCCAGCAGCTCCGACAGGGCCGGGGAGCTGTTTTTT
12 | NA | TRBJ2-1 | many | TRBV27 | CASSFEGGGVFF | TGTGCCAGCAGTTTTGAAGGGGGGGGGGTGTTCTTC
18 | TRBD1 | TRBJ2-5 | NA | TRBV10-2 | CASSDSLYRGDRVTTQYF | TGCGCCAGCAGTGATTCTCTCTATCGTGGGGACAGGGTTACGACCCAGTACTTC
14 | TRBD2 | TRBJ2-5 | NA | TRBV20-1 | CSLRSGGAQETQYF | TGCAGTTTAAGGTCGGGGGGGGCCCAAGAGACCCAGTACTTC
16 | TRBD2 | TRBJ2-7 | NA | TRBV5-1 | CASSVTLSGGPYEQYF | TGCGCCAGCAGCGTCACTCTTAGCGGGGGTCCCTACGAGCAGTACTTC
15 | NA | TRBJ2-3 | NA | TRBV20-1 | CSAPLRSGRGDTQYF | TGCAGTGCTCCCCTTCGTAGCGGCCGGGGAGATACGCAGTATTTT
13 | NA | TRBJ1-2 | NA | TRBV12-3/TRBV12-4 | CASSNREVYGYTF | TGTGCCAGCAGTAACAGGGAGGTCTATGGCTACACCTTC
15 | NA | TRBJ1-1 | NA | TRBV7-2 | CASSSPGEGIFGAFF | TGTGCCAGCAGCTCCCCGGGGGAGGGAATCTTCGGAGCTTTCTTT
14 | NA | TRBJ1-2 | NA | TRBV29-1 | CSVMRGDGNYGYTF | TGCAGCGTAATGAGGGGAGATGGGAACTATGGCTACACCTTC
14 | NA | TRBJ2-1 | NA | TRBV7-2 | CASSAPSSYNEQFF | TGTGCCAGCAGCGCCCCAAGCTCCTACAATGAGCAGTTCTTC
14 | NA | TRBJ2-1 | many | TRBV5-1 | CASSPGTGYNEQFF | TGCGCCAGCAGCCCCGGGACGGGTTACAATGAGCAGTTCTTC
12 | NA | TRBJ2-6 | few | TRBV12-3/TRBV12-4 | CASTAGANVLTF | TGTGCCAGCACTGCTGGGGCCAACGTCCTGACTTTC
14 | NA | TRBJ2-7 | NA | TRBV5-1 | CASSFKGPSYEQYF | TGCGCCAGCAGCTTTAAGGGTCCTTCCTACGAGCAGTACTTC
16 | TRBD2 | TRBJ2-2 | many | TRBV6-5 | CASSYYGGGAAGELFF | TGTGCCAGCAGTTACTACGGCGGGGGGGCCGCCGGGGAGCTGTTTTTT
19 | TRBD2 | TRBJ2-1 | once | TRBV20-1 | CSARGQTRSSGGAGNEQFF | TGCAGTGCTAGAGGACAAACGAGGTCTAGCGGGGGGGCAGGCAATGAGCAGTTCTTC
13 | TRBD2 | TRBJ2-5 | NA | TRBV25-1 | CASTLREGGEQYF | TGTGCCAGCACCCTCAGGGAGGGTGGGGAGCAGTACTTC
14 | TRBD1 | TRBJ2-5 | NA | TRBV7-9 | CASSSDRSRETQYF | TGTGCCAGCAGCTCGGACAGGTCACGAGAGACCCAGTACTTC
16 | TRBD2 | TRBJ2-2 | NA | TRBV5-1 | CASSRVAGANTGELFF | TGCGCCAGCAGTCGGGTAGCGGGGGCTAACACCGGGGAGCTGTTTTTT
11 | NA | TRBJ2-1 | NA | TRBV6-5 | CASKGGTEQFF | TGTGCCAGCAAGGGGGGGACTGAGCAGTTCTTC
16 | TRBD2 | TRBJ2-1 | NA | TRBV20-1 | CSAKRRASGTYNEQFF | TGCAGTGCTAAGAGAAGGGCTAGCGGGACCTACAATGAGCAGTTCTTC
14 | NA | TRBJ2-7 | NA | TRBV12-3/TRBV12-4 | CASRSSGTYYEQYF | TGTGCCAGCAGGTCCTCCGGGACCTACTACGAGCAGTACTTC
12 | NA | TRBJ2-3 | many | TRBV6-6 | CASSTITDTQYF | TGTGCCAGCAGCACAATCACAGATACGCAGTATTTT
14 | NA | TRBJ1-1 | NA | TRBV6-2/TRBV6-3 | CASSRLTVNTEAFF | TGTGCCAGCAGTCGACTGACAGTGAACACTGAAGCTTTCTTT
13 | NA | TRBJ2-5 | many | TRBV5-1 | CASSLVVDQTQYF | TGCGCCAGCAGCTTGGTAGTCGATCAGACCCAGTACTTC
14 | TRBD2 | TRBJ2-2 | NA | TRBV4-1 | CASSRIGRAGELFF | TGCGCCAGCAGCCGGATAGGGAGGGCCGGGGAGCTGTTTTTT
16 | TRBD2 | TRBJ2-5 | few | TRBV7-3 | CASSPWGLAGSETQYF | TGTGCCAGCAGCCCATGGGGACTAGCGGGATCGGAGACCCAGTACTTC
15 | TRBD2 | TRBJ2-5 | many | TRBV12-3/TRBV12-4 | CASSRTSGREETQYF | TGTGCCAGCAGTCGGACTAGCGGGAGAGAGGAGACCCAGTACTTC
12 | NA | TRBJ2-3 | many | TRBV7-2 | CASSLLADTQYF | TGTGCCAGCAGCCTCCTGGCAGATACGCAGTATTTT
14 | TRBD1 | TRBJ2-1 | many | TRBV20-1 | CSAMNRGPYNEQFF | TGCAGTGCTATGAACAGGGGCCCCTACAATGAGCAGTTCTTC
11 | NA | TRBJ1-1 | NA | TRBV30 | CAGTANTEAFF | TGTGCCGGGACTGCAAACACTGAAGCTTTCTTT